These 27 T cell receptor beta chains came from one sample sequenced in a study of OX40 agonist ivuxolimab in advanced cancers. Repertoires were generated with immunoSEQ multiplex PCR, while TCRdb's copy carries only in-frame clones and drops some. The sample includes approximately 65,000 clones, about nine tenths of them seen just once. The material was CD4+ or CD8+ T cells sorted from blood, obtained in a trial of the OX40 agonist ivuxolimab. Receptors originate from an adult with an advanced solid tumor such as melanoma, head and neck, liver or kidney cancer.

CDR3: CASNLDRQSNYGYTF. For the CDR3, the DNA is TGTGCCAGCAACCTCGACAGGCAATCTAACTATGGCTACACCTTC. The chain carries TRBV2 and TRBJ1-2, with D possibly TRBD1 on 6 matching bases. Germline CDR1 and CDR2: SNHLY and FYNNEI. The V end lost 7 bases, the J end lost 0 bases, and 15 bases lay between the germline ends. The CDR3 spans 15 residues. Filled out from reference TRBV2 and TRBJ1-2, the complete variable domain reads EPEVTQTPSHQVTQMGQEVILRCVPISNHLYFYWYRQILGQKVEFLVSFYNNEISEKSEIFDDQFSVERPDGSNFTLKIRSTKLEDSAMYFCASNLDRQSNYGYTFGSGTRLTVV.

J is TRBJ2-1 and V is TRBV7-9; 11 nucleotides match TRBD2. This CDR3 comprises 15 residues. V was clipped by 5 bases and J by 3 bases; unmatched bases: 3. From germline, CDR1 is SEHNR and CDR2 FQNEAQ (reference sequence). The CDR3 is CASSPTSGGYNEQFF. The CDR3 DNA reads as TGTGCCAGCAGCCCAACTAGCGGGGGCTACAATGAGCAGTTCTTC.

The CDR3 here is CASSMGGGVGAEAFF. In nucleotides, the CDR3 is TGTGCCAGTAGTATGGGAGGCGGCGTGGGGGCTGAAGCTTTCTTT. The chain joins TRBV19 to TRBJ1-1, with D possibly matching TRBD1 (5 bases). The CDR3 is 15 residues long. Between the trimmed V and J ends, which lost 3 bases and 6 bases, there was a span of 17 bases. Germline CDR1 and CDR2: LNHDA and SQIVND (reference sequence).

The CDR3: CASRDTEAFF. Written as DNA, the CDR3 is TGTGCCAGTCGGGACACTGAAGCTTTCTTT. The chain joins TRBV19 to TRBJ1-1; no definite D call. There are 10 residues in the CDR3. V lost 8 bases to trimming and J lost 3 bases, with 4 bases between them. Germline V gives CDR1 LNHDA, CDR2 SQIVND (reference sequence).

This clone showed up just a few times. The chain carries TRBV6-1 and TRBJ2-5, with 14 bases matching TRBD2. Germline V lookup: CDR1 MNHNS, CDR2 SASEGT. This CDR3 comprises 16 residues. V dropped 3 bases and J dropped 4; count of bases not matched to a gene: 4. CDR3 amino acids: CASSETSGGAGETQYF. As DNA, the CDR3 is TGTGCCAGCAGTGAGACTAGCGGGGGGGCGGGAGAGACCCAGTACTTC.

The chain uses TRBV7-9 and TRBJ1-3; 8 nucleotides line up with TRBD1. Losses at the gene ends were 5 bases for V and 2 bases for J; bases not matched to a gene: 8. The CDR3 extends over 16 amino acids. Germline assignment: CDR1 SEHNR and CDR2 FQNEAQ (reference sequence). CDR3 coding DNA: TGTGCCAGCAGCCATGGACAGGGAGGGACTGGAAACACCATATATTTT. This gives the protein CASSHGQGGTGNTIYF.

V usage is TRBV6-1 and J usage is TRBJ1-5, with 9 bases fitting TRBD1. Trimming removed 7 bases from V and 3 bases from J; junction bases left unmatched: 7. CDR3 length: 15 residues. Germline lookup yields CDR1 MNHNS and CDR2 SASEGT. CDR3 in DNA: TGTGCCAGCATAAGAGGACAGGGGAACAATCAGCCCCAGCATTTT. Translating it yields CASIRGQGNNQPQHF.

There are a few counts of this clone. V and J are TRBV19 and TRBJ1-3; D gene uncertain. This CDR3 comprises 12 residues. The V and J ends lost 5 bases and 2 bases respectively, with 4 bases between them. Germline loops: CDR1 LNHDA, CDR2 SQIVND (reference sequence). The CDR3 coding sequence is TGTGCCAGTAGTTTGACTGGAAACACCATATATTTT. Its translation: CASSLTGNTIYF.

This chain's CDR3 is CASNLAGSTDTQYF. The DNA for the CDR3 is TGTGCCAGCAATCTAGCGGGGAGCACAGATACGCAGTATTTT. The chain carries TRBV2 and TRBJ2-3; 9 nucleotides match TRBD2. Germline V gene lookup returns CDR1 SNHLY and CDR2 FYNNEI. The CDR3 length is 14 residues. V shed 7 bases, J shed 0 bases, and the junction held 2 bases outside the gene matches.

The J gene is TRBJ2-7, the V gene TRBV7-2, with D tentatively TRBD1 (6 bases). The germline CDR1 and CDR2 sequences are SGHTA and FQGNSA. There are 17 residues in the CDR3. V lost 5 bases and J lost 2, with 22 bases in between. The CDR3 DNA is TGTGCCAGCAGCCAACCGGGACACAGGAGTAATACCTACGAGCAGTACTTC. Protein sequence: CASSQPGHRSNTYEQYF.

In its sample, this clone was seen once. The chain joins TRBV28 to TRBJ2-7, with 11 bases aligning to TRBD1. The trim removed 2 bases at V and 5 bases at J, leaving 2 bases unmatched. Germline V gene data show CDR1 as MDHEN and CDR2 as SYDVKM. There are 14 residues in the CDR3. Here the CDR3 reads CASSLGTGGNEQYF. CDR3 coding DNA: TGTGCCAGCAGTTTAGGGACAGGGGGTAACGAGCAGTACTTC.

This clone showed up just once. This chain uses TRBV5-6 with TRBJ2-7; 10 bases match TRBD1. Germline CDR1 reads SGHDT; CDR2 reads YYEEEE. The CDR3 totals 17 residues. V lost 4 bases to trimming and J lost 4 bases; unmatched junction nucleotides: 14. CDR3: CASSRDRGNWKSYEQYF. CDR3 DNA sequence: TGTGCCAGCAGCCGGGACAGGGGAAATTGGAAGTCGTACGAGCAGTACTTC.

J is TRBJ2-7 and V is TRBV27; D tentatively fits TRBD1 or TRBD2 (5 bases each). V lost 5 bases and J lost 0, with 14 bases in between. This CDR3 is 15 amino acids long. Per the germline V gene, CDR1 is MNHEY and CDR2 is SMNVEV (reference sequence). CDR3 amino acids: CASSARDGNSYEQYF. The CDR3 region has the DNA TGTGCCAGCAGTGCCCGGGACGGTAACTCCTACGAGCAGTACTTC.

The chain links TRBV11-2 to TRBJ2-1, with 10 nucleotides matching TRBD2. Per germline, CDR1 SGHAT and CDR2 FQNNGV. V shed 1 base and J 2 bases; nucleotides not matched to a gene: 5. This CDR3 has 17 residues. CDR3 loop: CASSLAPSGGTYNEQFF. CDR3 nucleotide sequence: TGTGCCAGCAGCTTAGCCCCTAGCGGGGGTACCTACAATGAGCAGTTCTTC.

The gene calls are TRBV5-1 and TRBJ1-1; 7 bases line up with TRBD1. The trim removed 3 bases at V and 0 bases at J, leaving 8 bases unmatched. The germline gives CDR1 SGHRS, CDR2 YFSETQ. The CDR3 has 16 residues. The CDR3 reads CASSSGQARMNTEAFF. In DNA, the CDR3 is TGCGCCAGCAGCTCAGGACAGGCCCGGATGAACACTGAAGCTTTCTTT. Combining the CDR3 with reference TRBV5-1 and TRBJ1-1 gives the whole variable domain KAGVTQTPRYLIKTRGQQVTLSCSPISGHRSVSWYQQTPGQGLQFLFEYFSETQRNKGNFPGRFSGRQFSNSRSEMNVSTLELGDSALYLCASSSGQARMNTEAFFGQGTRLTVV.

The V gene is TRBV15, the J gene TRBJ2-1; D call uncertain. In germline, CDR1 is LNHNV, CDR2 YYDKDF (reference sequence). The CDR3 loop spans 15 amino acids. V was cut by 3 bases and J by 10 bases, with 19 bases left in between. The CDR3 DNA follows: TGTGCCACCAGCAGGCCTAGTATCTCCCGATACGAGCAGTTCTTC. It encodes CATSRPSISRYEQFF.

As DNA, the CDR3 is TGCGCCAGCAGCCCGGGACAGGCGAACACCGGGGAGCTGTTTTTT. Translation: CASSPGQANTGELFF. The J gene is TRBJ2-2, the V gene TRBV5-1; 8 nucleotides align to TRBD1. Germline trimming cut 4 bases from V and 0 bases from J; bases unmatched to any gene: 2. CDR3 size: 15 residues. CDR1 SGHRS and CDR2 YFSETQ come from the germline V gene.

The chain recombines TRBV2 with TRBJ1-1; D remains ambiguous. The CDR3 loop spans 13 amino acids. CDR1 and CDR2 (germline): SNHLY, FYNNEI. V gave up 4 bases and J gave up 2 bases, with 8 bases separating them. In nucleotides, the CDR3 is TGTGCCAGCAGTGGAGGTGTTAACACTGAAGCTTTCTTT. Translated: CASSGGVNTEAFF.

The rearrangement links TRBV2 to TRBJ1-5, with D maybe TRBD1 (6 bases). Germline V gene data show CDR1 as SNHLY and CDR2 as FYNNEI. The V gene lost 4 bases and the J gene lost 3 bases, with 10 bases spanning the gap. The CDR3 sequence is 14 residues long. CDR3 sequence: CASSGQVYNQPQHF. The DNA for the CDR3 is TGTGCCAGCAGTGGACAGGTATACAATCAGCCCCAGCATTTT.

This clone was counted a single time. CDR3 sequence (DNA): TGCGCCAGCAGCCAAGATCGAGGAGCGGACAATTCACCCCTCCACTTT. Protein: CASSQDRGADNSPLHF. The chain has TRBV4-1 and TRBJ1-6, with D unresolved. The V gene's germline CDR1 is MGHRA and CDR2 YSYEKL. The V and J ends lost 0 bases and 7 bases respectively, with 13 bases between them. The CDR3 is made up of 16 amino acids.

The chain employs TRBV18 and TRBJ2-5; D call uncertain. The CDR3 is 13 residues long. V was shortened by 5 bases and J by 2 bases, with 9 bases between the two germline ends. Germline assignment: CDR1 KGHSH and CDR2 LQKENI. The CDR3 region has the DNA TGTGCCAGCTCAGGCCAACGTCAAGAGACCCAGTACTTC. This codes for CASSGQRQETQYF.

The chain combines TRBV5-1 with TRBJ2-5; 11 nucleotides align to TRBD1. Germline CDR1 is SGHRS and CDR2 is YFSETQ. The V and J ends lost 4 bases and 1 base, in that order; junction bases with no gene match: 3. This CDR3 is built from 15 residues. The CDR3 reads CASSGQGARQETQYF. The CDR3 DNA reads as TGCGCCAGCAGCGGACAGGGGGCGCGCCAAGAGACCCAGTACTTC. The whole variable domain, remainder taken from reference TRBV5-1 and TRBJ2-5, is KAGVTQTPRYLIKTRGQQVTLSCSPISGHRSVSWYQQTPGQGLQFLFEYFSETQRNKGNFPGRFSGRQFSNSRSEMNVSTLELGDSALYLCASSGQGARQETQYFGPGTRLLVL.

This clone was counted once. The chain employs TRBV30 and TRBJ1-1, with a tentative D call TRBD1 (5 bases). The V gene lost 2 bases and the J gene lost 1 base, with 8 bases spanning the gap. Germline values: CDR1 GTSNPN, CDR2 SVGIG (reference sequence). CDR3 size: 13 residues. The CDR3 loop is CAWSRQQNTEAFF. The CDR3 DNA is TGTGCCTGGAGTCGACAGCAGAACACTGAAGCTTTCTTT.

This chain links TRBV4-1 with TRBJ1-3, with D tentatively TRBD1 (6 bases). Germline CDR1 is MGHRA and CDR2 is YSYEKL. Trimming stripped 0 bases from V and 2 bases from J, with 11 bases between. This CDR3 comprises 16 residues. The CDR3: CASSQDRRGPGNTIYF. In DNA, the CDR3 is TGCGCCAGCAGCCAAGATCGGCGGGGGCCTGGAAACACCATATATTTT.

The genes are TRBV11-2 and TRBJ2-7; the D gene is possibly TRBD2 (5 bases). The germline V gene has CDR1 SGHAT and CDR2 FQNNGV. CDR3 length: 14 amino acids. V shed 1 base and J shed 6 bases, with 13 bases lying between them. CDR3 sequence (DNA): TGTGCCAGCAGCTTAGTCTCTAGCTTGAGCGAGCAGTACTTC. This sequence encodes CASSLVSSLSEQYF.

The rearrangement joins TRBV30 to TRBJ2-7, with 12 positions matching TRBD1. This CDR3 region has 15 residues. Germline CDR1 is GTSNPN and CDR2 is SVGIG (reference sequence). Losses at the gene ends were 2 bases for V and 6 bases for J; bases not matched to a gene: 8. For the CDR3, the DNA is TGTGCCTGGAGTCCACCCGGGACAGGGGGCTTCGAGCAGTACTTC. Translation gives CAWSPPGTGGFEQYF.

CDR3: CASSHYWEQFF. CDR3 in DNA: TGTGCCAGCAGTCACTACTGGGAGCAGTTCTTC. V gene TRBV6-6 combines with J gene TRBJ2-1; D gene uncertain. V dropped 5 bases and J dropped 10 bases, with 9 bases sitting between them. This CDR3 has 11 amino acids. Germline loops: CDR1 MNHNY, CDR2 SVGAGI (reference sequence).